This is a list of T cell receptor beta chains from one sample in a study of shared clonotypes between healthy human individuals. Produced via immunoSEQ multiplex PCR; TCRdb's table is partial and in-frame only. Of approximately 1.1 million clones listed, about four fifths are singletons. The source material was memory CD4+ T cells from PBMCs. The receptors originated from a man younger than 30 in good health. Some clones in this sample may be carry-over from other donors' samples. The CDR3 runs from the conserved cysteine through the conserved F or W. D genes are given only for firm matches. Rows may omit the clone size; those that give it use once, few, many or a size class.

v_call	d_call	clone_size	j_call	cdr3_nt	cdr3_aa
TRBV19	TRBD2	-	TRBJ2-7	TGTGCCAGTAGTATGGAGCGGGAGGGAAGGTACGAGCAGTACTTC	CASSMEREGRYEQYF
TRBV5-6	TRBD2	once	TRBJ2-5	TGTGCCAGCAGCAGGGGACTAGCGGGGCGGGAGACCCAGTACTTC	CASSRGLAGRETQYF
TRBV2	TRBD2	-	TRBJ2-4	TGTGCCAGCAGCACTAGCGGGAGGTTGAACATTCAGTACTTC	CASSTSGRLNIQYF
TRBV11-2	TRBD1	-	TRBJ1-1	TGTGCCAGCAGAGCCGACAGGGGGGTAGAAGCTTTCTTT	CASRADRGVEAFF
TRBV10-1	-	-	TRBJ2-3	TGCGCCAGCCGGGGGTCTAGCACAGATACGCAGTATTTT	CASRGSSTDTQYF
TRBV28	-	-	TRBJ2-5	TGTGCCAGCAGTTCCCGAGACGAAGGAGAGACCCAGTACTTC	CASSSRDEGETQYF
TRBV5-4	-	-	TRBJ2-7	TGTGCCAGCAGCCCGGGGCGGCGGGGGCACGAGCAGTACTTC	CASSPGRRGHEQYF
TRBV10-2	-	-	TRBJ2-3	TGCGCCAGCATCGTGGGGGTCCGCTCAGATACGCAGTATTTT	CASIVGVRSDTQYF
TRBV6-5	-	-	TRBJ2-3	TGTGCCAGCAGTTACTCTTGGAGCACAGATACGCAGTATTTT	CASSYSWSTDTQYF
TRBV19	TRBD1	-	TRBJ2-7	TGTGCCAGTAGTAGAGGGACAGGGAGGACCTACGAGCAGTACTTC	CASSRGTGRTYEQYF
TRBV19	-	few	TRBJ1-5	TGTGCCAGCGTTAGGGCGGCGGCCAATCAGCCCCAGCATTTT	CASVRAAANQPQHF
TRBV28	-	-	TRBJ1-5	TGTGCCAGCACCCCTCGCAGGGCGCAGCCCCAGCATTTT	CASTPRRAQPQHF
TRBV5-1	TRBD1	once	TRBJ2-7	TGCGCCAGCAGCTTACTGACAGGGGGCGCGAACGAGCAGTACTTC	CASSLLTGGANEQYF
TRBV5-5	-	-	TRBJ2-7	TGTGCCAGCAGCCGGACGGCGTCCTACGAGCAGTACTTC	CASSRTASYEQYF